Following are 19 T cell receptor beta chains from one sample sequenced in a study of T cell repertoires in cytomegalovirus infection (dated by TCRdb to between 2018 and 2021). Data came from an Illumina HiSeq 1500. TCRdb reprocessing: public reads trimmed at Q25 with fastp, clones called with MiXCR, in-frame beta chains kept. Each entry merges the rows of one CDR3 protein and shows their most common DNA and genes. The sample yields around 530,000 distinct CDR3 sequences; around 27% were counted once. Roughly 13% of the sample is taken by the ten largest. Sequencing was carried out using PBMCs. The receptors originated from a human donor in good health (CMV status not recorded). Some clones in this sample may be carry-over from other donors' samples.

This clonotype turned up a few times. The gene calls are TRBV6-1 and TRBJ1-1; perhaps TRBD1 as D (5 bases). Germline V lookup: CDR1 MNHNS, CDR2 SASEGT. Trimming cost V 6 bases and J 4 bases, with 27 bases left between them. The CDR3 is made up of 18 amino acids. In nucleotides, the CDR3 is TGTGCCAGCAGACGAAAGAAAAACTCCCAGGGCGAGGGCACTGAAGCTTTCTTT. Protein sequence: CASRRKKNSQGEGTEAFF.

The rearrangement links TRBV7-2 to TRBJ2-7; no definite D call. CDR1 is SGHTA, CDR2 FQGNSA, per germline. V was cut by 1 base and J by 0 bases, with 10 bases left in between. The CDR3 sequence is 15 residues long. Here the CDR3 reads CASSLEAFSSYEQYF. CDR3 coding DNA: TGTGCCAGCAGCTTAGAGGCGTTTAGCTCCTACGAGCAGTACTTC.

This clonotype was detected a few times. The V and J genes are TRBV4-1 and TRBJ2-2; TRBD1 matches 7 bases. Germline-derived CDR1 and CDR2 are MGHRA and YSYEKL. The V and J ends lost 0 bases and 3 bases, in that order; junction bases with no gene match: 7. CDR3 length: 17 residues. CDR3 DNA sequence: TGCGCCAGCAGCCAAGACGAACAGGGGTATTACACCGGGGAGCTGTTTTTT. The encoded protein is CASSQDEQGYYTGELFF.

The rearrangement joins TRBV12-3 or TRBV12-4 to TRBJ1-1, with D uncertain. The CDR3 is 14 residues long. The V gene lost 7 bases and the J gene lost 4 bases, with 16 bases spanning the gap. In DNA, the CDR3 is TGTGCCAGCACCCCCCGGATCCATGGCACTGAAGCTTTCTTT. Translating it yields CASTPRIHGTEAFF.

This clonotype has ten or more counts. V gene TRBV7-2 combines with J gene TRBJ2-7; 8 bases fit TRBD2. The CDR3 contains 11 residues. After removal of 5 bases from V and 12 bases from J, the junction contained 6 bases not matched to a gene. Per germline, CDR1 SGHTA and CDR2 FQGNSA. The CDR3 bases are TGTGCCAGCAGCCCAGGGACTAGTTGGTACTTC. It is translated as CASSPGTSWYF.

This clonotype was counted ten times or more. V and J are TRBV7-2 and TRBJ2-4; TRBD2 aligns across 11 bases. The V gene's germline CDR1 is SGHTA and CDR2 FQGNSA. The CDR3 consists of 16 residues. Losses at the gene ends were 3 bases for V and 7 bases for J; bases not matched to a gene: 8. CDR3 residues: CASSFAPSGRMNIQYF. For the CDR3, the DNA is TGTGCCAGCAGCTTCGCTCCTAGCGGGAGGATGAACATTCAGTACTTC.

V gene TRBV19 combines with J gene TRBJ2-1; a weak D match, TRBD2 (6 bases). V dropped 3 bases and J dropped 0 bases, with 12 bases sitting between them. This CDR3 has 16 residues. The germline V gene encodes CDR1 LNHDA and CDR2 SQIVND (reference sequence). The CDR3 DNA reads as TGTGCCAGTAGTATGGAGGGCCCACTCTCCTACAATGAGCAGTTCTTC. It encodes CASSMEGPLSYNEQFF.

V gene TRBV27 combines with J gene TRBJ1-4; D unresolved. Between the trimmed V and J ends, which lost 1 base and 0 bases, there was a span of 15 bases. Germline CDR1 is MNHEY and CDR2 is SMNVEV (reference sequence). The CDR3 is made up of 18 amino acids. This CDR3 is CASSLLTGRSATNEKLFF. DNA for the CDR3: TGTGCCAGCAGTTTATTAACGGGGAGATCTGCAACTAATGAAAAACTGTTTTTT.

V usage is TRBV27 and J usage is TRBJ2-2, with D uncertain. CDR3 length: 16 amino acids. Germline V lookup: CDR1 MNHEY, CDR2 SMNVEV (reference sequence). The V and J ends lost 10 bases and 1 base respectively, with 19 bases between them. The CDR3 nucleotides are TGTGCCACTGGCCTGGATTTAGGGCAGAACACCGGGGAGCTGTTTTTT. Translation: CATGLDLGQNTGELFF.

The CDR3 coding sequence is TGTGCCAGCAGTATTCGGACAGGGCGGGAGCAGTACTTC. Its translation is CASSIRTGREQYF. The chain employs TRBV28 and TRBJ2-7; TRBD1 aligns across 8 bases. The CDR3 runs 13 residues. The V gene's germline CDR1 is MDHEN and CDR2 SYDVKM. The ends lost 5 bases at V and 7 bases at J; junction bases unmatched: 7.

J is TRBJ2-1 and V is TRBV19; 7 nucleotides match TRBD1. Germline V gives CDR1 LNHDA, CDR2 SQIVND (reference sequence). The CDR3 is made up of 14 amino acids. V lost 5 bases to trimming and J lost 6 bases; unmatched junction nucleotides: 7. The CDR3 DNA reads TGTGCCAGTAGTGACACGGACAGGAGCAATGAGCAGTTCTTC. This encodes CASSDTDRSNEQFF.

This clonotype occurred once. This chain joins TRBV11-3 and TRBJ2-2; 12 bases agree with TRBD2. This CDR3 region has 17 residues. Trimming cost V 4 bases and J 6 bases; bases outside gene matches: 9. Germline V gene lookup returns CDR1 SGHNT and CDR2 YENEEA. This chain's CDR3 is CASSSRLAGEGSGELFF. DNA for the CDR3: TGTGCCAGCAGCTCCCGACTAGCGGGAGAGGGGTCCGGGGAGCTGTTTTTT.

The chain is built from TRBV7-4 and TRBJ2-3, with TRBD2 as a possible D gene (5 bases). The germline V gene encodes CDR1 SGHVT and CDR2 SQSDAQ. The V gene lost 5 bases and the J gene lost 2 bases, with 11 bases spanning the gap. This CDR3 spans 14 amino acids. The CDR3 sequence is CASSRGLFTDTQYF. The CDR3 DNA is TGTGCCAGCAGCCGTGGACTTTTCACAGATACGCAGTATTTT.

This clonotype was seen a few times. The chain is built from TRBV7-9 and TRBJ2-3; 9 bases line up with TRBD2. Trimming took 3 bases from V and 5 from J; bases not matched to a gene: 12. CDR1 and CDR2 (germline): SEHNR, FQNEAQ (reference sequence). The CDR3 consists of 17 residues. CDR3 nucleotide sequence: TGTGCCAGCAGCTTCGTAGAAGCGGGAGGAAGGATAGATACGCAGTATTTT. Amino acids: CASSFVEAGGRIDTQYF. Filled out from reference TRBV7-9 and TRBJ2-3, the complete variable domain reads DTGVSQNPRHKITKRGQNVTFRCDPISEHNRLYWYRQTLGQGPEFLTYFQNEAQLEKSRLLSDRFSAERPKGSFSTLEIQRTEQGDSAMYLCASSFVEAGGRIDTQYFGPGTRLTVL.

This clonotype appeared a few times. V usage is TRBV4-3 and J usage is TRBJ2-5; D perhaps matches TRBD1 (6 bases). This CDR3 has 14 residues. Trimming removed 1 base from V and 1 base from J, with 7 bases in between. Germline assignment: CDR1 LGHNA and CDR2 YSLEER. The CDR3 loop is CASSQVGAQETQYF. The CDR3 coding sequence is TGCGCCAGCAGCCAAGTGGGGGCCCAAGAGACCCAGTACTTC.

This chain connects TRBV11-3 to TRBJ2-2, with a weak D call TRBD1 (6 bases). Deletions cut 6 bases from V and 4 bases from J, with 12 bases between. Germline V CDR1 and CDR2: SGHNT, YENEEA. This CDR3 region has 14 residues. The CDR3 reads CASRKQGFTGELFF. In DNA, the CDR3 is TGTGCCAGCAGAAAACAGGGTTTCACCGGGGAGCTGTTTTTT.

The V and J genes are TRBV7-2 and TRBJ2-7, with D possibly TRBD1 on 8 matching bases. The CDR3 sequence is 18 residues long. Looked up from germline, CDR1 is SGHTA and CDR2 is FQGNSA. V was pared by 5 bases and J by 2 bases, with 25 bases between. The CDR3 coding sequence is TGTGCCAGCAGCAGCTGGACAGGGAGGGGAGCTCCCCCCTACGAGCAGTACTTC. This translates into CASSSWTGRGAPPYEQYF.

This clonotype was seen more than once but under ten times. The CDR3 spells CASTTTGNSPLHF. The CDR3 bases are TGTGCCAGCACCACAACGGGGAATTCACCCCTCCACTTT. The J gene is TRBJ1-6, the V gene TRBV27; D not resolved. The CDR3 extends over 13 amino acids. Germline V gene data show CDR1 as MNHEY and CDR2 as SMNVEV (reference sequence). Trimming stripped 7 bases from V and 7 bases from J, with 11 bases between.

The rearrangement joins TRBV6-1 to TRBJ1-2; no definite D call. This CDR3 has 15 amino acids. Germline values: CDR1 MNHNS, CDR2 SASEGT. V lost 2 bases and J 1 base, leaving 11 bases between the germline ends. This CDR3 reads CASSEYVWNNYGYTF. The CDR3, as DNA: TGTGCCAGCAGTGAATATGTCTGGAATAACTATGGCTACACCTTC.